The following is a T cell receptor beta chain sequence with its context. Its target is unknown. Unrecorded immune exposures were likely, despite nominal health at sampling. The entry originates in a study of cytomegalovirus exposure and HLA in healthy donors. Study-wide findings and caveats: Across donors, sequencing depth was assumed by presence/absence analyses to be roughly uniform. CMV antigen specificity of a few CMV-associated chains was confirmed in vitro.

Germline V gene lookup returns CDR1 SGHRS and CDR2 YFSETQ. With 2 bases clipped from V and 5 bases from J, the junction kept 6 bases outside the gene matches. This CDR3 spans 14 amino acids. 13 Jbeta primers and 60 Vbeta primers were used for the PCR. The repertoire was sequenced with immunoSEQ multiplex PCR; TCRdb's copy has only in-frame clones and lacks some. The repertoire holds under 130,000 clones, with roughly 85% as singletons. Sequencing was done on a sample of PBMCs. The chain employs TRBV5-1 and TRBJ2-7; 8 bases line up with TRBD1. This sequence originates from a woman aged 40-49 years in good health and CMV-seronegative. The CDR3 spells CASSLTDRVDEQYF. The CDR3 DNA is TGCGCCAGCAGCTTAACGGACAGGGTGGACGAGCAGTACTTC.